This TCR beta chain was found in a study of blood T cell repertoires in COVID-19. Study-level background: From T cells, B-cell-depleted T cells, or PBMCs came the material, which was cDNA or gDNA.

As processed by the authors: Quantification of nucleated cells was approximated via reference gene primer amplification. This table comes from immunoSEQ multiplex PCR, and its TCRdb copy is limited to in-frame clones, with some not included. The DNA was the basis for D and trimming; V, J and clone size are from that table. Seen here are approximately 37,000 clones, 87% observed once, and the top ten hold about a tenth. V was cut by 1 base and J by 1 base, with 10 bases left in between. Per germline, CDR1 LGHNT and CDR2 FRNRAP. The CDR3 loop spans 15 amino acids. Sequencing was done on a sample of peripheral blood. The chain joins TRBV12-5 to TRBJ2-5, with D perhaps matching TRBD2 (6 bases). The clonotype originates from a man older than 75 with active COVID-19. CDR3 in DNA: TGTGCTAGTGGTTTGGGACTAGGAGGCCAAGAGACCCAGTACTTC. Translating gives CASGLGLGGQETQYF.